In its sample, the clone carrying this T cell receptor beta chain was seen a few times. Authors' analysis steps: Amplification from reference gene primers served as the basis for estimated nucleated cell counts. Repertoires were generated with immunoSEQ multiplex PCR, while TCRdb's copy carries only in-frame clones and drops some. The DNA gave D and trimming, while V, J and clone size come from that table. This table has a few hundred thousand clones, roughly 86% appearing once. The ends were cut back, 1 base at V and 7 bases at J, with 10 bases in the middle. Germline CDR1 is SGHVS and CDR2 is FQNEAQ. CDR3 length: 13 amino acids. The data were taken from a study of blood T cell repertoires in COVID-19. About the research overall: The study drew acute and convalescent COVID-19 samples from the United States, Italy and Spain. T cells, B-cell-depleted T cells, or PBMCs supplied cDNA or gDNA.

The source of this sequence is an elderly man with acute or convalescent COVID-19. Material: peripheral blood. V usage is TRBV7-8 and J usage is TRBJ1-2; TRBD1 might be the D (6 bases). CDR3 residues: CASSLGTVPGYTF. For the CDR3, the DNA is TGTGCCAGCAGCTTAGGGACAGTTCCTGGCTACACCTTC. The variable domain in full, with the rest retrieved from reference TRBV7-8 and TRBJ1-2, is GAGVSQSPRYKVAKRGQDVALRCDPISGHVSLFWYQQALGQGPEFLTYFQNEAQLDKSGLPSDRFFAERPEGSVSTLKIQRTQQEDSAVYLCASSLGTVPGYTFGSGTRLTVV.